This TCR beta chain is drawn from a study of Ad26.COV2.S vaccination and SARS-CoV-2 variants. Study-level findings and limits: Relative to placebo recipients, vaccine recipients exhibited elevated spike-specific TCR breadth. Following vaccination, spike-specific CD8+ and CD4+ T cell responses reportedly exhibited substantial breadth. Total T cell responses may have been underestimated by the TCR breadth and depth analyses.

Trimming cost V 3 bases and J 6 bases; bases outside gene matches: 5. There are 16 residues in the CDR3. The germline V gene has CDR1 MGHRA and CDR2 YSYEKL. With regard to this clone: Its antigen remains unknown.

Treatment defined: 19 received Ad26.COV2.S at low or high dose, single or two shots; about 5 received placebo; per-sample allocation not given. Samples were taken on day 63 after the first vaccine or placebo injection. It was Wuhan-strain SARS-CoV-2 spike that the Ad26 vaccine vector expressed. TCRdb keeps only in-frame clones here, not all; method: immunoSEQ multiplex PCR. The sample yields about 400,000 clones, around 87% seen once. The clonotype was recovered from a person between 18 and 60 years old who received the Ad26.COV2.S COVID-19 vaccine or a placebo. The sample consisted of peripheral blood, taken in a trial of Ad26.COV2.S vaccine versus placebo. The chain couples TRBV4-1 to TRBJ2-2; TRBD2 matches 12 bases. In DNA, the CDR3 is TGCGCCAGCAGCCAGGGTCTAGCGGGGGGGCCCGGGGAGCTGTTTTTT. Protein sequence: CASSQGLAGGPGELFF.